One sample yielded the 24 T cell receptor beta chains listed below, sequenced in a study of shared clonotypes between healthy human individuals. The table came from immunoSEQ multiplex PCR; TCRdb's copy has only in-frame clones and leaves some out. The sample includes fewer than 2.5 million clones, roughly 93% seen only once; the top ten take approximately 0.35%. Sequenced sample: naive CD4+ T cells from PBMCs. The sample's subset: CD45RA+ positively selected. The receptor source for this set is a man aged 18 to 29 in good health. Some clones in this sample may be carry-over from other donors' samples.

The V call is TRBV27, the J call TRBJ2-4; 7 nucleotides line up with TRBD2. Trimming at V came to 5 bases and at J to 0 bases, leaving 4 bases not matched to a gene. The CDR3 length is 15 residues. Germline V gives CDR1 MNHEY, CDR2 SMNVEV (reference sequence). Written as DNA, the CDR3 is TGTGCCAGCAGTCCTTTAGCGGGAGCCAAAAACATTCAGTACTTC. Protein: CASSPLAGAKNIQYF.

The V and J genes are TRBV28 and TRBJ2-6, with 8 bases matching TRBD1. Germline V gene sequence: CDR1 MDHEN, CDR2 SYDVKM. The J segment lost 1 base and the V segment lost 6 bases, leaving 5 bases of the junction unmatched. The CDR3 runs 16 residues. The CDR3 loop is CASRPNRGSGANVLTF. For the CDR3, the DNA is TGTGCCAGCAGACCCAACAGGGGGTCTGGGGCCAACGTCCTGACTTTC.

The chain combines TRBV27 with TRBJ1-1; a possible D gene is TRBD1 (5 bases). This CDR3 spans 16 amino acids. Germline CDR1 MNHEY, CDR2 SMNVEV (reference sequence). V was pared by 3 bases and J by 3 bases, with 17 bases between. CDR3 bases: TGTGCCAGCAGTTTGGCCCGACAGACTAAGGACACTGAAGCTTTCTTT. Protein product: CASSLARQTKDTEAFF.

The V and J genes are TRBV7-3 and TRBJ2-2; unclear D gene. CDR1 and CDR2 (germline): SGHTA, FQGTGA. V lost 0 bases and J lost 4, with 15 bases in between. The CDR3 totals 17 residues. The CDR3 protein is CASSLTPRIEFTGELFF. The CDR3 DNA follows: TGTGCCAGCAGCTTAACGCCTCGGATAGAGTTCACCGGGGAGCTGTTTTTT.

The CDR3 nucleotides are TGCGCCAGCAGCCAAGGACGGGGAGGCAGAAACACCATATATTTT. This encodes CASSQGRGGRNTIYF. The chain is built from TRBV5-1 and TRBJ1-3; D is undetermined. This CDR3 contains 15 residues. Germline V gives CDR1 SGHRS, CDR2 YFSETQ. Trimming pared 4 bases from V and 5 bases from J, leaving 16 bases between.

About this clone: This sample also contains other DNA sequences that code for the same CDR3. The gene calls are TRBV10-3 and TRBJ2-2; D is unclear. The CDR3 is 11 amino acids. The V and J ends lost 3 bases and 5 bases respectively, with 1 base between them. Germline-derived CDR1 and CDR2 are ENHRY and SYGVKD. CDR3 sequence (DNA): TGTGCCATCAGTGAAACCGGGGAGCTGTTTTTT. Its protein is CAISETGELFF.

This rearrangement joins TRBV18 to TRBJ2-1; D is perhaps TRBD1 or TRBD2 (5 bases each). V shed 4 bases and J shed 8 bases, with 18 bases lying between them. CDR3 length equals 15 residues. Germline CDR1 and CDR2: KGHSH and LQKENI. The CDR3 reads CASSLLWVLGHEQFF. Written as DNA, the CDR3 is TGTGCCAGCTCACTTCTGTGGGTCTTGGGACATGAGCAGTTCTTC.

This chain connects TRBV28 to TRBJ2-1; no firm D call. The germline V gene has CDR1 MDHEN and CDR2 SYDVKM. The V end lost 5 bases, the J end lost 4 bases, and 18 bases lay between the germline ends. The CDR3 extends over 16 amino acids. CDR3 coding DNA: TGTGCCAGCAGTACCCAGTTGTGGGTCACTTACAATGAGCAGTTCTTC. It translates to CASSTQLWVTYNEQFF.

This rearrangement joins TRBV10-3 to TRBJ1-3; D remains unclear. The ends were cut back, 6 bases at V and 4 bases at J, with 13 bases in the middle. CDR3 size: 14 residues. The germline gives CDR1 ENHRY, CDR2 SYGVKD. The CDR3 reads CAIRDSSGGNTIYF. Written as DNA, the CDR3 is TGTGCCATCAGGGATTCCTCCGGGGGAAACACCATATATTTT.

The chain recombines TRBV9 with TRBJ2-3, with D perhaps matching TRBD2 (6 bases). Germline V gene sequence: CDR1 SGDLS, CDR2 YYNGEE. The CDR3 is 16 residues long. V lost 2 bases and J lost 2, with 15 bases in between. The CDR3 DNA reads TGTGCCAGCAGCGTCGGGGGACCCAGAATCACAGATACGCAGTATTTT. Its protein is CASSVGGPRITDTQYF.

This clone came up once. The V and J genes are TRBV5-1 and TRBJ2-1; possible D gene TRBD2, 7 bases. The ends were cut back, 6 bases at V and 6 bases at J, with 19 bases in the middle. Germline CDR1 and CDR2: SGHRS and YFSETQ. The CDR3 is made up of 15 amino acids. The CDR3 sequence: CASTLGLGGSNEQFF. CDR3 nucleotides: TGCGCCAGCACCTTAGGACTAGGGGGGTCCAATGAGCAGTTCTTC.

The chain couples TRBV19 to TRBJ2-3, with 8 nucleotides matching TRBD2. The CDR3 runs to 16 residues. The V segment lost 5 bases and the J segment 3 bases; nucleotides outside the gene matches: 10. CDR1 and CDR2 from the germline V gene are LNHDA and SQIVND (reference sequence). The CDR3 reads CASSSMGTRGTDTQYF. Written as DNA, the CDR3 is TGTGCCAGTAGTTCGATGGGGACTAGAGGAACAGATACGCAGTATTTT.

This clone was seen a few times. This chain uses TRBV19 with TRBJ2-6; 8 nucleotides align to TRBD1. Germline V gives CDR1 LNHDA, CDR2 SQIVND (reference sequence). The CDR3 has 17 residues. The ends lost 3 bases at V and 0 bases at J; junction bases unmatched: 4. The DNA of the CDR3 is TGTGCCAGTAGTATTTGGACAGGGAGCTCTGGGGCCAACGTCCTGACTTTC. This translates into CASSIWTGSSGANVLTF.

The chain joins TRBV6-5 to TRBJ2-2, with D unresolved. Germline V lookup: CDR1 MNHEY, CDR2 SVGAGI. Trimming took off 6 bases at V and 9 bases at J, with 8 bases between the two ends. The CDR3 extends over 11 amino acids. The CDR3 DNA reads as TGTGCCAGCAGCCTCGGGCGGGAGCTGTTTTTT. This encodes CASSLGRELFF.

In its sample, this clone was seen once. This chain links TRBV5-4 with TRBJ2-7; D tentatively reads TRBD1 or TRBD2 (8 bases each). The CDR3 extends over 16 amino acids. Per germline, CDR1 SGHNT and CDR2 YYREEE (reference sequence). Trimming cost V 0 bases and J 4 bases, with 17 bases left between them. The CDR3 loop is CASSLGVAGQVYEQYF. The CDR3 nucleotides are TGTGCCAGCAGCTTGGGGGTAGCGGGACAGGTATACGAGCAGTACTTC.

In DNA, the CDR3 is TGTGCCAGCACTCGACCTGGGAGTGGGCCCCAGCATTTT. Translated: CASTRPGSGPQHF. The chain is built from TRBV2 and TRBJ1-5; D is ambiguous. V shed 7 bases and J shed 9 bases, with 16 bases lying between them. This CDR3 has 13 amino acids. Germline V lookup: CDR1 SNHLY, CDR2 FYNNEI. Together with reference TRBV2 and TRBJ1-5, the CDR3 gives the full variable domain: EPEVTQTPSHQVTQMGQEVILRCVPISNHLYFYWYRQILGQKVEFLVSFYNNEISEKSEIFDDQFSVERPDGSNFTLKIRSTKLEDSAMYFCASTRPGSGPQHFGDGTRLSIL.

The chain carries TRBV5-6 and TRBJ2-3; no clear D gene. CDR1 is SGHDT and CDR2 is YYEEEE in the germline V gene. Trimming cost V 4 bases and J 2 bases, with 8 bases left between them. The CDR3 extends over 13 amino acids. The CDR3 coding sequence is TGTGCCAGCAGCGTCAAGACCACAGATACGCAGTATTTT. Its protein product is CASSVKTTDTQYF. Drawing the rest from reference TRBV5-6 and TRBJ2-3, the complete variable domain is DAGVTQSPTHLIKTRGQQVTLRCSPKSGHDTVSWYQQALGQGPQFIFQYYEEEERQRGNFPDRFSGHQFPNYSSELNVNALLLGDSALYLCASSVKTTDTQYFGPGTRLTVL.

The chain couples TRBV4-2 to TRBJ2-7, with 10 nucleotides matching TRBD1. This CDR3 comprises 16 residues. Looked up from germline, CDR1 is LGHNA and CDR2 is YNFKEQ. With 4 bases clipped from V and 3 bases from J, the junction kept 9 bases outside the gene matches. CDR3 in amino acids: CASSPWAGTGVYEQYF. CDR3 nucleotide sequence: TGTGCCAGCAGCCCTTGGGCAGGGACAGGGGTCTACGAGCAGTACTTC.

The V gene is TRBV9, the J gene TRBJ1-3; a weak D match, TRBD1 (5 bases). The CDR3 contains 18 residues. Trimming left V 1 base short and J 0 bases short, with 17 bases between. Germline V lookup: CDR1 SGDLS, CDR2 YYNGEE. The CDR3 nucleotides are TGTGCCAGCAGCGTAACCTTATATGGGGGAGTCTCTGGAAACACCATATATTTT. It is translated as CASSVTLYGGVSGNTIYF.

This clone was seen only once. At the DNA level, this CDR3 is encoded by other sequences in the same sample as well. V is TRBV28 and J is TRBJ2-4, with 7 positions matching TRBD1. Germline V gives CDR1 MDHEN, CDR2 SYDVKM. CDR3 size: 16 residues. The V and J ends lost 5 bases and 1 base, in that order; junction bases with no gene match: 8. The CDR3 reads CASSKQGSLAKNIQYF. As DNA, the CDR3 is TGTGCCAGCAGTAAACAGGGGAGTCTTGCCAAAAACATTCAGTACTTC.

This clone was picked up one time. V and J are TRBV6-1 and TRBJ1-5, with TRBD1 identical over 7 bases. V shed 3 bases, J shed 7 bases, and the junction held 9 bases outside the gene matches. Per the germline V gene, CDR1 is MNHNS and CDR2 is SASEGT. The CDR3 runs to 15 residues. The CDR3 sequence: CASSDGTAFDQPQHF. The DNA of the CDR3 is TGTGCCAGCAGTGACGGGACAGCCTTCGACCAGCCCCAGCATTTT.

This chain links TRBV18 with TRBJ2-1, with no clear D. Germline CDR1 is KGHSH and CDR2 is LQKENI. Trimming shortened V by 0 bases and J by 9 bases, and 9 bases separated the two germline ends. CDR3 length: 13 residues. The CDR3 DNA reads TGTGCCAGCTCACCACCGGTGCCGGGTGAGCAGTTCTTC. Residues: CASSPPVPGEQFF.

This clone is a singleton in its sample. The chain couples TRBV6-1 to TRBJ1-5; tentatively, D is TRBD1 (5 bases). Germline V lookup: CDR1 MNHNS, CDR2 SASEGT. This CDR3 spans 13 amino acids. Trimming cost V 6 bases and J 6 bases, with 12 bases left between them. In nucleotides, the CDR3 is TGTGCCAGCAGCCAGGGCGGAGGTCAGCCCCAGCATTTT. Its translation: CASSQGGGQPQHF.

The V call is TRBV10-3, the J call TRBJ2-7; D is perhaps TRBD1 or TRBD2 (5 bases each). Trimming cost V 5 bases and J 1 base, with 9 bases left between them. This CDR3 has 13 residues. Germline CDR1 and CDR2: ENHRY and SYGVKD. In DNA, the CDR3 is TGTGCCATCAGTAGGGACGTTTCCTACGAGCAGTACTTC. It codes for CAISRDVSYEQYF.